This entry features one TCR beta chain sequence. The sample belongs to a study of blood T cell repertoires in COVID-19. Study overall: Whether acute or convalescent, the COVID-19 samples came from the United States, Italy and Spain. From T cells, B-cell-depleted T cells, or PBMCs came the material, which was cDNA or gDNA.

In the original workflow: Reference gene primers were amplified, and this amplification served to estimate nucleated cell counts. Produced via immunoSEQ multiplex PCR; TCRdb's table is partial and in-frame only. V and J calls and clone size are those listed in that table; D and trimming were worked out from the DNA. The table lists over 250,000 clones, around 90% of them singletons, with roughly a tenth in the top ten. Losses at the gene ends were 6 bases for V and 3 bases for J; bases not matched to a gene: 2. In germline, CDR1 is SGDLS, CDR2 YYNGEE. The CDR3 contains 13 residues. This TCR derives from a woman aged 70 to 79 with COVID-19, enrolled during active disease. Sequencing was performed on peripheral blood. The J gene is TRBJ2-2, the V gene TRBV9, with 7 nucleotides matching TRBD2. DNA of the CDR3: TGTGCCAGCAACCGGGGGGACACCGGGGAGCTGTTTTTT. It specifies CASNRGDTGELFF. The full variable domain, in which reference TRBV9 and TRBJ2-2 provide the parts outside the CDR3, is DSGVTQTPKHLITATGQRVTLRCSPRSGDLSVYWYQQSLDQGLQFLIQYYNGEERAKGNILERFSAQQFPDLHSELNLSSLELGDSALYFCASNRGDTGELFFGEGSRLTVL.